These T cell receptor beta chains were read from a single sample in a study of T cells in Graves' hyperthyroidism and ophthalmopathy. TCRdb re-called the multiplex PCR reads through MiXCR, storing one row per CDR3 protein. The table shows about 640,000 distinct CDR3 sequences, with roughly 20% occurring only once. The sequenced sample consisted of blood. All receptors derive from a man under 40 with Graves' ophthalmopathy. CDR3s include the opening cysteine and the closing phenylalanine or tryptophan. D genes are given only for firm matches. Size is stated for part of the rows, as once, few or many counts, or as a class when the clone is expanded.

clone_size	j_call	v_call	d_call	cdr3_aa	cdr3_nt
-	TRBJ2-7	TRBV27	-	CASSLTDKREQYF	TGTGCCAGCAGTTTGACAGACAAGCGGGAGCAGTACTTC
few	TRBJ1-5	TRBV6-5	-	CARSYDKAQPQHF	TGTGCCCGCAGTTACGACAAGGCTCAGCCCCAGCATTTT
few	TRBJ2-7	TRBV4-1	-	CASSQDRAGAAYEQYF	TGCGCCAGCAGCCAAGACCGGGCAGGAGCGGCCTATGAGCAGTACTTC
-	TRBJ1-1	TRBV6-2/TRBV6-3	-	CASSSDTEAFF	TGTGCCAGCAGTTCCGACACTGAAGCTTTCTTT
few	TRBJ1-4	TRBV6-5	-	CASSYRDGGEKLFF	TGTGCCAGCAGTTACCGGGACGGGGGAGAGAAACTGTTTTTT
many	TRBJ1-5	TRBV11-2	TRBD1	CASSLTQGHQPQHF	TGTGCCAGCAGCTTAACACAGGGGCATCAGCCCCAGCATTTT
few	TRBJ1-1	TRBV18	-	CASSRQQNTEAFF	TGTGCCAGCTCACGACAGCAGAACACTGAAGCTTTCTTT
many	TRBJ1-1	TRBV30	-	CACPSRALNTEAFF	TGTGCCTGCCCGAGCAGGGCCCTAAACACTGAAGCTTTCTTT
few	TRBJ1-5	TRBV2	-	CASNPYRDTPQPQHF	TGTGCCAGCAATCCTTACCGGGACACCCCACAGCCCCAGCATTTT
many	TRBJ2-2	TRBV30	-	CAWSVRTLNTGELFF	TGTGCCTGGAGTGTTCGGACACTGAACACCGGGGAGCTGTTTTTT
-	TRBJ1-4	TRBV4-1	-	CASSQTATRGEKLFF	TGCGCCAGCAGCCAGACGGCCACCAGGGGTGAAAAACTGTTTTTT
-	TRBJ1-1	TRBV7-9	TRBD1	CASSLVADRGPEAFF	TGTGCCAGCAGCTTAGTTGCCGACAGGGGGCCTGAAGCTTTCTTT
-	TRBJ2-7	TRBV7-7	-	CASIRTLGLKRKYEQYF	TGTGCTAGCATCAGGACACTGGGGCTAAAAAGAAAATACGAGCAGTACTTC
-	TRBJ2-7	TRBV6-1	-	CASSVVGAEQYF	TGTGCCAGCAGTGTTGTCGGGGCCGAGCAGTACTTC
-	TRBJ1-5	TRBV28	-	CASSLRKGHNQPQHF	TGTGCCAGCAGTTTGCGTAAGGGGCATAATCAGCCCCAGCATTTT
few	TRBJ2-2	TRBV28	TRBD2	CASSGLAEYTGELFF	TGTGCCAGCAGCGGACTAGCGGAATACACCGGGGAGCTGTTTTTT
-	TRBJ2-7	TRBV4-1	TRBD1	CASSQMGQGAYEQYF	TGCGCCAGCAGCCAAATGGGACAGGGGGCCTACGAGCAGTACTTC
-	TRBJ2-3	TRBV7-3	-	CASSSSGWGADTQYF	TGTGCCAGCAGCTCCTCGGGCTGGGGCGCAGATACGCAGTATTTT
-	TRBJ2-6	TRBV20-1	TRBD1	CSARGPGTGPQGANVLTF	TGCAGTGCTAGAGGCCCCGGGACAGGTCCCCAAGGGGCCAACGTCCTGACTTTC
many	TRBJ2-3	TRBV28	TRBD2	CASRRPGLVGSTDTQYF	TGTGCCAGCAGGCGCCCGGGACTAGTGGGGAGCACAGATACGCAGTATTTT
-	TRBJ1-1	TRBV6-1	-	CASSESNRNTGAFF	TGTGCCAGCAGTGAAAGTAACAGGAACACTGGAGCTTTCTTT
-	TRBJ2-7	TRBV15	TRBD1	CATSRVNRGYEQYF	TGTGCCACCAGCAGAGTTAACAGGGGCTACGAGCAGTACTTC
-	TRBJ2-1	TRBV6-1	-	CASSRRDPGAYNEQFF	TGTGCCAGCAGTAGGCGGGACCCAGGCGCCTACAATGAGCAGTTCTTC
few	TRBJ1-5	TRBV24-1	TRBD1	CATSGTGGNQPQHF	TGTGCCACCAGTGGGACAGGGGGCAATCAGCCCCAGCATTTT
many	TRBJ1-2	TRBV3-1	TRBD1	CASSQPGQETNYGYTF	TGTGCCAGCAGCCAACCGGGACAGGAGACTAACTATGGCTACACCTTC
-	TRBJ2-1	TRBV12-5	TRBD1	CASGLGQGGANEQFF	TGTGCTAGTGGTCTGGGACAGGGGGGAGCCAATGAGCAGTTCTTC
few	TRBJ1-2	TRBV5-1	-	CASSLETGPFYGYTF	TGCGCCAGCAGCTTGGAAACAGGGCCCTTCTATGGCTACACCTTC
few	TRBJ2-1	TRBV9	-	CASSVGTYNEQFF	TGTGCCAGCAGCGTAGGGACCTACAATGAGCAGTTCTTC
few	TRBJ2-7	TRBV30	TRBD2	CAWEGGAGYEQYF	TGTGCCTGGGAGGGAGGGGCAGGCTACGAGCAGTACTTC
-	TRBJ2-1	TRBV12-3/TRBV12-4	-	CASRRYLSGRDGWQRSYNEQFF	TGTGCCAGCAGACGCTACTTGAGCGGCCGGGACGGTTGGCAGAGGTCCTACAATGAGCAGTTCTTC
-	TRBJ1-3	TRBV11-2	-	CASSLFPHWDNSGNTIYF	TGTGCCAGCAGCTTATTCCCCCACTGGGACAACTCTGGAAACACCATATATTTT
-	TRBJ2-7	TRBV5-6	-	CASSLAGTDYEQYF	TGTGCCAGCAGCTTGGCGGGGACGGACTACGAGCAGTACTTC
few	TRBJ2-7	TRBV29-1	-	CSVGKGRESSYEQYF	TGCAGCGTTGGGAAAGGTCGGGAAAGCTCCTACGAGCAGTACTTC
many	TRBJ1-5	TRBV3-1	-	CASSQAGTSNQPQHF	TGTGCCAGCAGCCAAGCAGGGACTAGCAATCAGCCCCAGCATTTT
many	TRBJ1-5	TRBV2	-	CASSEEAGNQPQHF	TGTGCCAGCAGTGAAGAGGCGGGAAATCAGCCCCAGCATTTT
few	TRBJ2-7	TRBV11-2	-	CASSFLREQYF	TGTGCCAGCAGCTTCCTACGGGAGCAGTACTTC
once	TRBJ1-2	TRBV9	-	CASSGGLSRYGYTF	TGTGCCAGCAGTGGGGGACTGTCTCGTTATGGCTACACCTTC
-	TRBJ2-4	TRBV5-1	TRBD1	CASSFSGQGAGNIQYF	TGCGCCAGCAGCTTTAGCGGACAGGGGGCGGGAAACATTCAGTACTTC
many	TRBJ2-7	TRBV7-9	-	CASLRESSYEQYF	TGTGCCAGCTTGAGGGAGAGCTCCTACGAGCAGTACTTC
-	TRBJ2-2	TRBV12-3/TRBV12-4	-	CASSPGKGQGNTGELFF	TGTGCCAGCAGCCCCGGGAAGGGCCAGGGCAACACCGGGGAGCTGTTTTTT
few	TRBJ1-5	TRBV28	TRBD1	CASRLDRGGGQPQHF	TGTGCCAGCAGACTAGACAGGGGCGGAGGTCAGCCCCAGCATTTT
-	TRBJ2-7	TRBV12-3/TRBV12-4	TRBD2	CASSRAASGSEAAREQYF	TGTGCCAGCAGCCGAGCGGCTAGCGGGAGTGAGGCGGCTCGCGAGCAGTACTTC
many	TRBJ1-1	TRBV28	TRBD1	CASSLLRTGLTEAFF	TGTGCCAGCAGTCTACTACGGACAGGGCTTACTGAAGCTTTCTTT
-	TRBJ2-7	TRBV4-2	-	CASSQDSSGGYEQYF	TGTGCCAGCAGCCAAGATTCCAGCGGCGGCTACGAGCAGTACTTC
few	TRBJ2-1	TRBV10-3	TRBD2	CAIATSGKDNEQFF	TGTGCCATAGCGACTAGCGGGAAGGACAATGAGCAGTTCTTC
-	TRBJ1-6	TRBV27	-	CASSPGRETSPLHF	TGTGCCAGCAGTCCCGGGAGGGAAACTTCACCCCTCCACTTT
few	TRBJ2-7	TRBV4-1	TRBD2	CASSQASPSGSLSEQYF	TGCGCCAGCAGCCAAGCCTCCCCTAGCGGGAGTCTCTCCGAGCAGTACTTC
-	TRBJ2-2	TRBV12-3/TRBV12-4	TRBD2	CASSFGLAINTGELFF	TGTGCCAGCAGTTTTGGACTAGCGATTAACACCGGGGAGCTGTTTTTT
once	TRBJ2-7	TRBV4-1	TRBD2	CASSQDRDSGYEQYF	TGCGCCAGCAGCCAAGATCGGGATAGCGGGTACGAGCAGTACTTC
many	TRBJ1-6	TRBV7-2	TRBD1	CASSRGQSYNSPLHF	TGTGCCAGCAGCCGGGGACAGTCCTATAATTCACCCCTCCACTTT
-	TRBJ1-5	TRBV28	-	CASVPPGSDQPQHF	TGTGCCAGCGTCCCCCCGGGGTCTGATCAGCCCCAGCATTTT
-	TRBJ1-2	TRBV30	-	CAWSGGTANYGYTF	TGTGCCTGGAGCGGAGGGACGGCAAACTATGGCTACACCTTC
-	TRBJ2-5	TRBV6-4	-	CASSAPTAGLEETQYF	TGTGCCAGCAGTGCTCCAACAGCGGGTCTAGAAGAGACCCAGTACTTC